This TCR beta chain was identified during a study of T cell changes during pregnancy in multiple sclerosis. Assay: immunoSEQ multiplex PCR; the TCRdb copy retains only in-frame clones and omits some. The sample lists roughly 86,000 clones, 85% to 95% occurring once. V lost 4 bases to trimming and J lost 6 bases, with 19 bases between them. The germline gives CDR1 GTSNPN, CDR2 SVGIG (reference sequence). The CDR3 sequence is 15 residues long. V is TRBV30 and J is TRBJ1-5; D not certain. The source of this sequence is a female donor with multiple sclerosis, enrolled in a pregnancy study. Source: peripheral blood, taken in the first trimester of pregnancy. The CDR3: CAWKSGEHVIQPQHF. CDR3 coding DNA: TGTGCCTGGAAGTCTGGTGAACATGTCATTCAGCCCCAGCATTTT.